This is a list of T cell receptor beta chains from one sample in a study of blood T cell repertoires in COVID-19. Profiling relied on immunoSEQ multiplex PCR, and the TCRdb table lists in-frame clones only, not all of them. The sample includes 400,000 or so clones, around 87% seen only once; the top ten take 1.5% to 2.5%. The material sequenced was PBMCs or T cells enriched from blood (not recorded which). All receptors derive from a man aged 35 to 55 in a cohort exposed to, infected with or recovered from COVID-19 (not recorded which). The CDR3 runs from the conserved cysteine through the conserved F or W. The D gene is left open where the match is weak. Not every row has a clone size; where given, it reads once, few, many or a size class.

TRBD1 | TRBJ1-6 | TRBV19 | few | CASSIARDRLNPRNSPLHF | TGTGCCAGTAGTATAGCCCGGGACAGGTTAAACCCGCGGAATTCACCCCTCCACTTT
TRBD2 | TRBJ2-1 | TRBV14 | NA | CASSQEGLVYREDEQFF | TGTGCCAGCAGCCAAGAAGGGTTGGTCTACCGGGAGGATGAGCAGTTCTTC
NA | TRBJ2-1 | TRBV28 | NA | CASSVPGKRDNNEQFF | TGTGCCAGCAGTGTCCCCGGGAAGCGGGACAACAATGAGCAGTTCTTC
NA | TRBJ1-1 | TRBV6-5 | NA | CATALGENTEAFF | TGTGCCACCGCCTTGGGAGAGAACACTGAAGCTTTCTTT
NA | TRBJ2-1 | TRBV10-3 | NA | CAISDSTGTSNEQFF | TGTGCCATCAGTGACTCGACCGGGACATCAAATGAGCAGTTCTTC
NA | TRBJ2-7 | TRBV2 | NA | CASSAQGGDYEQYF | TGTGCCAGCAGTGCCCAAGGAGGCGACTACGAGCAGTACTTC
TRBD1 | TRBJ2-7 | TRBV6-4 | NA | CASSALSTGTGSYEQYF | TGTGCCAGCAGTGCCCTCAGTACCGGGACAGGGAGTTACGAGCAGTACTTC
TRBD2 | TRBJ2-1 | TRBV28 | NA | CASSFRAGGNEQFF | TGTGCCAGCAGTTTCCGGGCGGGAGGGAACGAGCAGTTCTTC
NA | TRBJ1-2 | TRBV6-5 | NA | CASSHRQGQGYTF | TGTGCCAGCAGTCACCGCCAGGGGCAAGGCTACACCTTC
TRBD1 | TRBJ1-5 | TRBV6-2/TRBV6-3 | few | CASSYRKRDSYSNQPQHF | TGTGCCAGCAGTTACCGGAAACGGGACAGTTATAGCAATCAGCCCCAGCATTTT
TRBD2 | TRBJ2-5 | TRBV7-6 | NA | CASSHGTSGSWETQYF | TGTGCCAGCAGCCACGGGACTAGCGGGAGTTGGGAGACCCAGTACTTC
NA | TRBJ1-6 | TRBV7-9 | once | CASSSDSGTLNSPLHF | TGTGCCAGCAGCTCGGATTCCGGGACATTAAATTCACCCCTCCACTTT
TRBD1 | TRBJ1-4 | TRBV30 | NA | CAWSRPGQGIEKLFF | TGTGCCTGGAGTCGACCGGGACAGGGTATTGAAAAACTGTTTTTT
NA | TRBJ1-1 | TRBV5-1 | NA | CASSFQGDTEAFF | TGCGCCAGCAGCTTTCAGGGTGACACTGAAGCTTTCTTT
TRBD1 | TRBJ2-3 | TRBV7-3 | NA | CASSLDRGTDTQYF | TGTGCCAGCAGCTTAGACAGGGGGACAGATACGCAGTATTTT
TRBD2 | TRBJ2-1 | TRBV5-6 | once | CASSLLTSGSNEQFF | TGTGCCAGCAGCTTGCTTACTAGCGGGAGTAATGAGCAGTTCTTC
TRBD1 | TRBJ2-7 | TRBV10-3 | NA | CAISLTVTRQGSRGEQYF | TGTGCCATCAGTTTAACCGTGACCCGACAGGGATCGAGGGGTGAGCAGTACTTC
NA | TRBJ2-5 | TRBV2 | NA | CASSEQIQETQYF | TGTGCCAGCAGTGAACAGATCCAAGAGACCCAGTACTTC
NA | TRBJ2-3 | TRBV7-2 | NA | CASSPGQPIRADTQYF | TGTGCCAGCAGCCCCGGACAGCCCATCCGAGCAGATACGCAGTATTTT
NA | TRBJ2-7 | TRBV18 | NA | CASSQSQGYEQYF | TGTGCCAGCTCACAGTCCCAGGGCTACGAGCAGTACTTC
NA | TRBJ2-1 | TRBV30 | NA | CAWKVLAGDEQFF | TGTGCCTGGAAGGTTCTAGCAGGAGATGAGCAGTTCTTC
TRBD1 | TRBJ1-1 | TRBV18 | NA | CASSLGTANTEAFF | TGTGCCAGCTCCCTCGGGACAGCGAACACTGAAGCTTTCTTT
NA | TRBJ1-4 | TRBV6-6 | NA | CASSPPSWGATNEKLFF | TGTGCCAGCAGTCCCCCTTCGTGGGGGGCAACTAATGAAAAACTGTTTTTT
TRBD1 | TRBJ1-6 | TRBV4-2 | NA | CASSHRDRGNSPLHF | TGTGCCAGCAGCCACCGTGACAGGGGGAATTCACCCCTCCACTTT
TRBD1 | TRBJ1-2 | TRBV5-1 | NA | CASSFDRDYGYTF | TGCGCCAGCAGCTTCGACAGGGACTATGGCTACACCTTC
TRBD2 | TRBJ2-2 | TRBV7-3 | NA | CASSSGLERTGELFF | TGTGCCAGCAGCTCCGGACTAGAGAGGACCGGGGAGCTGTTTTTT
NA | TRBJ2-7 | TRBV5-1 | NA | CASSWGPGRYEQYF | TGCGCCAGCAGCTGGGGGCCCGGGCGCTACGAGCAGTACTTC
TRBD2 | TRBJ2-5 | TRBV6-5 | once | CASSSGLAKETQYF | TGTGCCAGCAGTTCCGGACTAGCCAAAGAGACCCAGTACTTC
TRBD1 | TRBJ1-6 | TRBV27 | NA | CASRPGQGNSPLHF | TGTGCCAGCAGGCCGGGACAGGGCAATTCACCCCTCCACTTT
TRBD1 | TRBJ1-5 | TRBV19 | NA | CASRAQGADQPQHF | TGTGCCAGTAGGGCTCAGGGGGCGGATCAGCCCCAGCATTTT
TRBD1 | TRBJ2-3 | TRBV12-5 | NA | CASGEGQGATDTQYF | TGTGCTAGTGGGGAGGGGCAGGGGGCCACAGATACGCAGTATTTT
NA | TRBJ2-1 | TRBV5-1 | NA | CASSLVGGRENEQFF | TGCGCCAGCAGCTTGGTGGGGGGGCGTGAGAATGAGCAGTTCTTC
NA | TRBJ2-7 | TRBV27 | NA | CASSKSTGTYEQYF | TGTGCCAGCAGTAAATCGACAGGAACCTACGAGCAGTACTTC
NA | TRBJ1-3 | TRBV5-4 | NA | CASSLQGGGNTIYF | TGTGCCAGCAGCTTGCAGGGAGGTGGAAACACCATATATTTT
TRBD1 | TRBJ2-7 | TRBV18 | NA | CASSWDSSSYEQYF | TGTGCCAGCTCATGGGACAGTAGCTCCTACGAGCAGTACTTC
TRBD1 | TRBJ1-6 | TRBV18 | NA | CASSPPVGQGARNSPLHF | TGTGCCAGCTCACCACCGGTTGGACAGGGAGCGAGGAATTCACCCCTCCACTTT
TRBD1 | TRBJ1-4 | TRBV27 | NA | CASSPGRVAGGFEKLFF | TGTGCCAGCAGTCCGGGTCGGGTGGCAGGGGGGTTTGAAAAACTGTTTTTT
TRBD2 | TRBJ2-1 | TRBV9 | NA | CASSVELAGAMYEQFF | TGTGCCAGCAGCGTAGAACTAGCGGGAGCCATGTATGAGCAGTTCTTC
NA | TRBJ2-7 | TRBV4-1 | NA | CASSQAGRSSYEQYF | TGCGCCAGCAGCCAAGCAGGCCGTAGCTCCTACGAGCAGTACTTC
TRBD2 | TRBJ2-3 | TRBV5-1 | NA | CASSPQGLAGTDTQYF | TGCGCCAGCAGCCCCCAGGGACTAGCGGGCACAGATACGCAGTATTTT
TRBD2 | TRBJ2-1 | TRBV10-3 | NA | CAIGTSGRLTYNEQFF | TGTGCCATTGGGACTAGCGGGAGGCTCACCTACAATGAGCAGTTCTTC
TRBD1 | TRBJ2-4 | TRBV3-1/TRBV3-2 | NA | CASSQVGTAEAKNIQYF | TGTGCCAGCAGCCAAGTCGGGACAGCTGAAGCCAAAAACATTCAGTACTTC
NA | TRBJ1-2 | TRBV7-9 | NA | CASSSDSLRDGYTF | TGTGCCAGCAGCTCAGACAGTTTAAGGGATGGCTACACCTTC
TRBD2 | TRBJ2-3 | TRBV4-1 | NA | CASSQAASGRADTQYF | TGCGCCAGCAGCCAAGCCGCTAGCGGGAGGGCAGATACGCAGTATTTT
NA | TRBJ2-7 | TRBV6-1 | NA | CASSEVVYEQYF | TGTGCCAGCAGTGAAGTAGTGTACGAGCAGTACTTC
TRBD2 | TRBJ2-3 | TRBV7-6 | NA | CASSLSGSGNTQYF | TGTGCCAGCAGCCTTAGCGGGAGTGGGAATACGCAGTATTTT
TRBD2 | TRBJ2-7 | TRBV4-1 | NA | CASSQSPGTSYEQYF | TGCGCCAGCAGCCAAAGCCCCGGGACTAGCTACGAGCAGTACTTC
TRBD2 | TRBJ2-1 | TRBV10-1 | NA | CASSVRLKAGLTRDEQFF | TGCGCCAGCAGTGTGAGGCTGAAAGCGGGACTCACCCGGGATGAGCAGTTCTTC
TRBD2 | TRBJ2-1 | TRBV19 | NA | CASKVASGDFYNEQFF | TGTGCCAGCAAGGTGGCTAGCGGAGATTTTTACAATGAGCAGTTCTTC
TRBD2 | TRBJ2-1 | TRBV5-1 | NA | CASSLPGGPHNEQFF | TGCGCCAGCAGCTTGCCGGGAGGGCCCCACAATGAGCAGTTCTTC
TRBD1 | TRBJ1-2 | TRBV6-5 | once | CASSPKTGGYYGYTF | TGTGCCAGCAGTCCAAAGACAGGGGGCTACTATGGCTACACCTTC
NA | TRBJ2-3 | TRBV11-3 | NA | CASSLSISDTQYF | TGTGCCAGCAGCTTAAGTATAAGCGATACGCAGTATTTT
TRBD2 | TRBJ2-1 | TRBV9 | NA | CASTPGLAGGGGYNEQFF | TGTGCCAGCACTCCGGGACTAGCGGGAGGTGGGGGATACAATGAGCAGTTCTTC
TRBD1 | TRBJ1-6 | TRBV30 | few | CAWSLTGGWDSPLHF | TGTGCCTGGAGCCTAACAGGGGGTTGGGATTCACCCCTCCACTTT
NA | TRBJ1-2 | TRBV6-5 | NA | CASRALGGNYGYTF | TGTGCCAGCAGAGCTTTAGGGGGTAACTATGGCTACACCTTC
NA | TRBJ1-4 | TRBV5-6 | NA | CASSSRISWEKLFF | TGTGCCAGCAGCTCACGTATCAGTTGGGAAAAACTGTTTTTT
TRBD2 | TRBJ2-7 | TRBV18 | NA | CASSTGTTSYEQYF | TGTGCCAGCTCAACCGGGACTACATCCTACGAGCAGTACTTC